Included here is one T cell receptor (beta chain) sequence, with context. Its antigen is undetermined. A read error may be the cause here, since a much bigger clone is one base away. The same CDR3 is also encoded by other DNA sequences in this sample. Trimming cost V 6 bases and J 2 bases; bases outside gene matches: 3. This CDR3 is 14 amino acids long. The V gene's germline CDR1 is MNHEY and CDR2 SVGAGI. This table comes from immunoSEQ multiplex PCR, and its TCRdb copy is limited to in-frame clones, with some not included. The repertoire holds 130,000 or so clones, with about 85% as singletons. This specimen comes from a study of cytomegalovirus exposure and HLA in healthy donors. General study points: Among TCR beta chains, those listed as cytomegalovirus-associated numbered around 160. Reported results showed that the classifier diagnosed cytomegalovirus status with high specificity and sensitivity.

Sequenced material: PBMCs. The chain combines TRBV6-5 with TRBJ1-2; 10 positions agree with TRBD1. This sequence was found in a woman in her 30s in good health and CMV-seronegative. CDR3 in amino acids: CASRPGQGNYGYTF. The CDR3 DNA reads as TGTGCCAGCAGACCGGGACAGGGGAACTATGGCTACACCTTC.